This passage covers 5 T cell receptor beta chains from one sample sequenced in a study of T cells in Graves' hyperthyroidism and ophthalmopathy. The TCR beta CDR3 regions underwent amplification using RNA transcripts as the source. HTBI primers were employed in a first-round RT-PCR of the TCR CDR3. Each CDR3 protein gets one entry after TCRdb re-called the multiplex PCR reads with MiXCR. The table lists 700,000 to 950,000 distinct CDR3 sequences, around a third of them singletons. Sequenced sample: blood. The receptors originated from a woman in her thirties or forties with Graves' hyperthyroidism.

This clonotype was seen ten or more times. V gene TRBV5-1 combines with J gene TRBJ1-1, with TRBD1 identical over 9 bases. The CDR3 has 14 amino acids. Trimming at V came to 7 bases and at J to 3 bases, leaving 7 bases not matched to a gene. Germline V gives CDR1 SGHRS, CDR2 YFSETQ. CDR3 sequence: CASRPRTGDTEAFF. CDR3 coding DNA: TGCGCCAGCCGCCCCAGGACAGGGGACACTGAAGCTTTCTTT.

This clonotype appeared many times. V gene TRBV14 combines with J gene TRBJ1-4, with D uncertain. V was shortened by 3 bases and J by 8 bases, with 16 bases between the two germline ends. Germline-derived CDR1 and CDR2 are SGHDN and FVKESK. The CDR3 contains 15 residues. CDR3 residues: CASSQAPRHGEKLFF. Written as DNA, the CDR3 is TGTGCCAGCAGCCAGGCCCCGCGACATGGCGAAAAACTGTTTTTT.

This clonotype came up a few times. The chain couples TRBV20-1 to TRBJ1-3; no reliable D call. V was shortened by 2 bases and J by 7 bases, with 9 bases between the two germline ends. The germline V gene encodes CDR1 DFQATT and CDR2 SNEGSKA (reference sequence). The CDR3 extends over 12 amino acids. For the CDR3, the DNA is TGCAGTGCTAGACTCCCTCTCAACACCATATATTTT. Its protein is CSARLPLNTIYF.

This clonotype was picked up a small number of times. V usage is TRBV7-3 and J usage is TRBJ1-5; the match to TRBD1 covers 10 bases. This CDR3 is built from 16 residues. Germline V gives CDR1 SGHTA, CDR2 FQGTGA. V lost 4 bases, J lost 1 base, and 4 bases stayed unmatched. As DNA, the CDR3 is TGTGCCAGCAGCTCACGGACAGGGGGGAGCAATCAGCCCCAGCATTTT. Translated, it gives CASSSRTGGSNQPQHF.

This clonotype was found a few times. The V and J genes are TRBV20-1 and TRBJ1-2; D ambiguous. CDR1 and CDR2 (germline): DFQATT, SNEGSKA (reference sequence). The V end lost 4 bases, the J end lost 0 bases, and 9 bases lay between the germline ends. This CDR3 has 13 amino acids. The CDR3 region is CSATPSANYGYTF. CDR3 nucleotides: TGCAGTGCTACCCCGTCAGCTAACTATGGCTACACCTTC.